The 25 T cell receptor beta chains reported below all come from one sample, sequenced in a study of CD8 T cells in ankylosing spondylitis. TCRdb itself ran the 5' RACE reads through MiXCR, one entry per CDR3 protein. This table holds some 270,000 distinct CDR3 sequences, 18% found once. The sequencing sample was made of blood, either unsorted or a sorted T cell fraction (not recorded which). These receptors were obtained from a male donor with ankylosing spondylitis or in good health (not recorded which).

This clonotype was counted only a few times. The chain links TRBV13 to TRBJ2-7; 8 positions match TRBD1. Germline V gene sequence: CDR1 PRHDT, CDR2 FYEKMQ (reference sequence). The CDR3 is 13 amino acids. With 10 bases clipped from V and 0 bases from J, the junction kept 5 bases outside the gene matches. CDR3 loop: CATGQGVSYEQYF. The CDR3 bases are TGTGCCACCGGACAGGGCGTCTCCTACGAGCAGTACTTC.

The chain links TRBV18 to TRBJ1-1; D gene uncertain. CDR3 size: 13 residues. CDR1 KGHSH and CDR2 LQKENI come from the germline V gene. Trimming took off 6 bases at V and 6 bases at J, with 14 bases between the two ends. The CDR3 is CASSLKSPPEAFF. As DNA, the CDR3 is TGTGCCAGCTCCCTAAAGTCCCCTCCTGAAGCTTTCTTT.

This clonotype was seen only a few times. CDR3 DNA sequence: TGCGCCAGCAGCCAAGATCGTGGGAGACCCTTCACAGATACGCAGTATTTT. This translates into CASSQDRGRPFTDTQYF. V and J are TRBV4-3 and TRBJ2-3, with TRBD2 as a possible D gene (5 bases). Trimming removed 0 bases at V and 2 bases at J, with 15 bases between. CDR3 length: 17 residues. CDR1 is LGHNA and CDR2 is YSLEER in the germline V gene.

This clonotype has a handful of counts. This chain joins TRBV13 and TRBJ2-7, with D perhaps TRBD1 (6 bases). CDR1 is PRHDT and CDR2 is FYEKMQ in the germline V gene (reference sequence). The CDR3 covers 13 residues. V lost 5 bases, J lost 3 bases, and 11 bases lay in between. The CDR3 DNA reads TGTGCCAGCAGCCCCCAGGGGCTCTACGAGCAGTACTTC. This sequence encodes CASSPQGLYEQYF.

The chain recombines TRBV29-1 with TRBJ1-5; 9 bases are shared with TRBD1. The CDR3 spans 15 residues. Germline V CDR1 and CDR2: SQVTM, ANQGSEA. With 7 bases clipped from V and 5 bases from J, the junction kept 12 bases outside the gene matches. CDR3 sequence reads: CSGTRDRASHQPQHF. CDR3 nucleotide sequence: TGCAGCGGAACCCGGGACAGGGCTTCCCATCAGCCCCAGCATTTT.

This chain connects TRBV5-6 to TRBJ2-1, with 8 bases that match TRBD1. Looked up from germline, CDR1 is SGHDT and CDR2 is YYEEEE. V trimming: 3 bases; J trimming: 0 bases; junction bases outside the gene matches: 5. This CDR3 is built from 16 residues. The DNA of the CDR3 is TGTGCCAGCAGCTGGGACAGGTCCCGCTCCTACAATGAGCAGTTCTTC. Its translation is CASSWDRSRSYNEQFF.

This clonotype was observed a few times. CDR3 nucleotides: TGTGCCAGCAGCTTAGCGGGGGGACAGGGGAGCGACGAGCAGTACTTC. The encoded protein is CASSLAGGQGSDEQYF. J is TRBJ2-7 and V is TRBV7-9, with 10 bases fitting TRBD1. Per the germline V gene, CDR1 is SEHNR and CDR2 is FQNEAQ (reference sequence). V shed 0 bases, J shed 5 bases, and the junction held 7 bases outside the gene matches. This CDR3 comprises 16 residues.

The chain carries TRBV10-1 and TRBJ2-7; no clear D. Germline V gives CDR1 WNHNN, CDR2 SYGVQD (reference sequence). The CDR3 runs 13 residues. V lost 2 bases, J lost 7 bases, and 12 bases lay in between. The CDR3 reads CASSEGPVHEQYF. Here the CDR3 DNA reads TGCGCCAGCAGTGAGGGACCCGTGCATGAGCAGTACTTC.

This chain joins TRBV5-1 and TRBJ2-5; 9 bases align to TRBD1. The ends lost 7 bases at V and 0 bases at J; junction bases unmatched: 7. This CDR3 has 15 residues. Germline V gene sequence: CDR1 SGHRS, CDR2 YFSETQ. CDR3 region: CASRTGDLYQETQYF. The CDR3 DNA sequence: TGCGCCAGCCGGACAGGGGATTTGTACCAAGAGACCCAGTACTTC.

For the CDR3, the DNA is TGTGCCAGCCAATTCACTAGCGTGTCGTTGCGGGGATTGTCCGGGGAGCTGTTTTTT. Translated, it gives CASQFTSVSLRGLSGELFF. The V and J genes are TRBV3-1 and TRBJ2-2, with 7 bases that match TRBD2. In germline, CDR1 is LGHDT, CDR2 YNNKEL (reference sequence). V lost 8 bases to trimming and J lost 6 bases; unmatched junction nucleotides: 24. The CDR3 consists of 19 residues. Full variable domain (missing parts from reference TRBV3-1 and TRBJ2-2): DTAVSQTPKYLVTQMGNDKSIKCEQNLGHDTMYWYKQDSKKFLKIMFSYNNKELIINETVPNRFSPKSPDKAHLNLHINSLELGDSAVYFCASQFTSVSLRGLSGELFFGEGSRLTVL.

This clonotype was counted at least ten times. The chain has TRBV20-1 and TRBJ2-7, with 9 positions matching TRBD1. V lost 1 base and J lost 5; bases outside the gene matches: 6. The CDR3 runs to 14 residues. Germline V gene lookup returns CDR1 DFQATT and CDR2 SNEGSKA (reference sequence). This CDR3 reads CSARGGTGSHEQYF. Written as DNA, the CDR3 is TGCAGTGCTAGAGGTGGGACAGGGAGTCACGAGCAGTACTTC.

This clonotype has a handful of counts. This sequence joins TRBV20-1 and TRBJ2-1, with 10 bases lining up with TRBD2. V trimming: 0 bases; J trimming: 0 bases; junction bases outside the gene matches: 11. The CDR3 covers 19 residues. Germline V gene lookup returns CDR1 DFQATT and CDR2 SNEGSKA (reference sequence). CDR3 sequence reads: CSARDVGLAGVYSYNEQFF. CDR3 DNA: TGCAGTGCTAGAGATGTGGGGCTAGCGGGGGTATACTCCTACAATGAGCAGTTCTTC.

This clonotype showed up just a few times. J is TRBJ2-3 and V is TRBV7-9, with 7 bases lining up with TRBD2. Trimming cost V 4 bases and J 2 bases; bases outside gene matches: 12. The CDR3 runs 17 residues. The germline CDR1 and CDR2 sequences are SEHNR and FQNEAQ (reference sequence). Written as DNA, the CDR3 is TGTGCCAGCAGCTCCTCCCTAAGCGGGACTTTCACAGATACGCAGTATTTT. The encoded protein is CASSSSLSGTFTDTQYF.

The V and J genes are TRBV5-1 and TRBJ2-3; possibly TRBD2 for D (5 bases). V shed 4 bases and J shed 2 bases, with 14 bases lying between them. In germline, CDR1 is SGHRS, CDR2 YFSETQ. The CDR3 is made up of 15 amino acids. For the CDR3, the DNA is TGCGCCAGCAGCAGGACGGAGGACCTCACAGATACGCAGTATTTT. As protein: CASSRTEDLTDTQYF.

This clonotype was recorded many times. The rearrangement links TRBV25-1 to TRBJ2-7; maybe TRBD1 (5 bases). The V gene's germline CDR1 is MGHDK and CDR2 SYGVNS. The V and J ends lost 2 bases and 6 bases respectively, with 23 bases between them. CDR3 size: 17 residues. CDR3 sequence (DNA): TGTGCCAGCAGTGAAAAGAACAGGCAACCCTACGGTCCCGAGCAGTACTTC. Translation: CASSEKNRQPYGPEQYF.

This clonotype has at least ten counts. The rearrangement joins TRBV11-2 to TRBJ2-7; D gene ambiguous. V lost 0 bases and J 13 bases, leaving 7 bases between the germline ends. The CDR3 is 10 amino acids. Looked up from germline, CDR1 is SGHAT and CDR2 is FQNNGV. CDR3 bases: TGTGCCAGCAGCTTAGACCTTGTATACTTC. It codes for CASSLDLVYF.

V is TRBV29-1 and J is TRBJ2-2; 9 nucleotides align to TRBD1. Germline V gene sequence: CDR1 SQVTM, CDR2 ANQGSEA. The V segment lost 3 bases and the J segment 6 bases; nucleotides outside the gene matches: 14. This CDR3 has 17 amino acids. The CDR3 bases are TGCAGCGTTGAGGGGACAGGGAAAGGACAGCAAGCCGGGGAGCTGTTTTTT. This translates into CSVEGTGKGQQAGELFF.

This clonotype was seen a handful of times. The CDR3 DNA reads TGCAGTGCTAGAGAGCAGTACACCGGGGAGCTGTTTTTT. This encodes CSAREQYTGELFF. The chain joins TRBV20-1 to TRBJ2-2; D not certain. Germline assignment: CDR1 DFQATT and CDR2 SNEGSKA (reference sequence). CDR3 length: 13 residues. Trimming took off 0 bases at V and 3 bases at J, with 5 bases between the two ends.

By frequency in the sample, this clonotype is medium-sized. The V and J genes are TRBV6-1 and TRBJ2-1; D perhaps matches TRBD1 (5 bases). Germline V gene data show CDR1 as MNHNS and CDR2 as SASEGT. This CDR3 is built from 14 residues. Trimming removed 4 bases from V and 3 bases from J, with 10 bases in between. The CDR3 sequence: CASSGGLDYNEQFF. CDR3 DNA sequence: TGTGCCAGCAGTGGGGGCCTTGACTACAATGAGCAGTTCTTC.

This clonotype occurred a few times. The chain has TRBV5-8 and TRBJ2-5, with 12 bases that match TRBD2. This CDR3 region has 17 residues. The germline CDR1 and CDR2 sequences are SGHTS and YDEGEE. The ends lost 1 base at V and 2 bases at J; junction bases unmatched: 6. Here the CDR3 DNA reads TGTGCCAGCAGCTTGAGGACTAGCGGGACAGGACAAGAGACCCAGTACTTC. Its protein is CASSLRTSGTGQETQYF.

This clonotype has only a few counts. The chain carries TRBV6-1 and TRBJ2-7; 9 nucleotides line up with TRBD1. The CDR3 has 16 amino acids. CDR1 and CDR2 from the germline V gene are MNHNS and SASEGT. The ends lost 6 bases at V and 5 bases at J; junction bases unmatched: 14. The CDR3 region is CASRPRQGGIKDEQYF. The CDR3 region has the DNA TGTGCCAGCAGACCCAGACAGGGGGGAATTAAAGACGAGCAGTACTTC.

The V call is TRBV14, the J call TRBJ2-1, with D possibly matching TRBD2 (5 bases). The CDR3 covers 16 residues. Trimming left V 0 bases short and J 6 bases short, with 15 bases between. Per germline, CDR1 SGHDN and CDR2 FVKESK. The CDR3 sequence: CASSQDTDYWGNEQFF. The DNA for the CDR3 is TGTGCCAGCAGCCAAGATACCGACTACTGGGGCAATGAGCAGTTCTTC.

This clonotype was counted many times. This sequence joins TRBV6-2 or TRBV6-3 and TRBJ2-1; the match to TRBD2 covers 11 bases. Trimming cost V 6 bases and J 2 bases; bases outside gene matches: 3. The germline V gene encodes CDR1 MNHEY and CDR2 SVGEGT. CDR3 length equals 15 residues. CDR3 nucleotides: TGTGCCAGCAGACTGACTAGCGGGGCCTACAATGAGCAGTTCTTC. Translated: CASRLTSGAYNEQFF.

V and J are TRBV7-3 and TRBJ2-3; unclear D gene. CDR1 SGHTA and CDR2 FQGTGA come from the germline V gene. This CDR3 has 14 residues. V dropped 4 bases and J dropped 1 base, with 9 bases sitting between them. CDR3 coding DNA: TGTGCCAGCAGCTCTAATGCTGGCACAGATACGCAGTATTTT. It yields the protein CASSSNAGTDTQYF. Filled out from reference TRBV7-3 and TRBJ2-3, the complete variable domain reads GAGVSQTPSNKVTEKGKYVELRCDPISGHTALYWYRQSLGQGPEFLIYFQGTGAADDSGLPNDRFFAVRPEGSVSTLKIQRTERGDSAVYLCASSSNAGTDTQYFGPGTRLTVL.

The chain couples TRBV28 to TRBJ2-5; TRBD2 agrees at 8 bases. The CDR3 totals 19 residues. V lost 1 base and J lost 2; bases outside the gene matches: 15. Germline V gives CDR1 MDHEN, CDR2 SYDVKM. The CDR3 loop is CASSLSWASGSMGQETQYF. The CDR3 DNA sequence: TGTGCCAGCAGTTTATCCTGGGCTAGCGGGTCTATGGGGCAAGAGACCCAGTACTTC.